The rows below give T cell receptor beta chains drawn from one sample of a study of T cells in localized non-small cell lung cancer. The data were produced by immunoSEQ multiplex PCR, yet TCRdb's version contains in-frame clones alone and is incomplete. The profile shows 1,500 to 2,000 clones, 26% of them singletons. Sample: normal lung tissue next to the tumor, taken before any cancer treatment. Source of these receptors: a woman aged 35-70 years with stage I lung adenocarcinoma. The CDR3 runs from the conserved cysteine through the conserved F or W. A D gene is named only where the DNA matches it firmly. The size of a clone is reported for some rows only, either as once, few or many, or as a class for expanded clones.

clone_size: few
j_call: TRBJ2-3
v_call: TRBV9
d_call: .
cdr3_nt: TGTGCCAGCAGCTTAACGGGACAAGGCCGTATCCAAAGCACAGATACGCAGTATTTT
cdr3_aa: CASSLTGQGRIQSTDTQYF

clone_size: few
j_call: TRBJ2-5
v_call: TRBV6-8
d_call: TRBD1
cdr3_nt: TGTGCCAGCAGTTACTCGGGGACAGGGAAAGAGACCCAGTACTTC
cdr3_aa: CASSYSGTGKETQYF

clone_size: few
j_call: TRBJ1-2
v_call: TRBV6-8
d_call: .
cdr3_nt: TGTGCCATCGGCGGGGTGCCTGATTATGGCTACACCTTC
cdr3_aa: CAIGGVPDYGYTF

clone_size: .
j_call: TRBJ2-2
v_call: TRBV6-8
d_call: .
cdr3_nt: TGTGCCAGCGGAATGGGTAGCCAGAACACCGGGGAGCTGTTTTTT
cdr3_aa: CASGMGSQNTGELFF

clone_size: .
j_call: TRBJ2-2
v_call: TRBV18
d_call: .
cdr3_nt: TGTGCCAGCTCATCCTCACCGGGACGAGCCGGGGAGCTGTTTTTT
cdr3_aa: CASSSSPGRAGELFF

clone_size: few
j_call: TRBJ1-2
v_call: TRBV6-8
d_call: TRBD1
cdr3_nt: TGTGCCAGCAGACTATCAGGGGGCCAACGTGGCTACACCTTC
cdr3_aa: CASRLSGGQRGYTF

clone_size: .
j_call: TRBJ1-5
v_call: TRBV28
d_call: TRBD1
cdr3_nt: TGTGCCAGCAGAGGACAGGGGATTGGTAATCAGCCCCAGCATTTT
cdr3_aa: CASRGQGIGNQPQHF

clone_size: .
j_call: TRBJ2-2
v_call: TRBV7-4
d_call: TRBD2
cdr3_nt: TGTGCCAGCAGCTTAAGGCCCGGGGCGCGGGGGGGCGCGAACACCGGGGAGCTGTTTTTT
cdr3_aa: CASSLRPGARGGANTGELFF

clone_size: .
j_call: TRBJ1-2
v_call: TRBV19
d_call: .
cdr3_nt: TGTGCCAGTCACCCCGACCGTACCTTGGCTTATGGCTACACCTTC
cdr3_aa: CASHPDRTLAYGYTF

clone_size: .
j_call: TRBJ2-1
v_call: TRBV6-8
d_call: .
cdr3_nt: TGTGCCATGGCGTCGCCGGGGTACTCCTACAATGAGCAGTTCTTC
cdr3_aa: CAMASPGYSYNEQFF

clone_size: .
j_call: TRBJ1-2
v_call: TRBV11-1
d_call: TRBD1
cdr3_nt: TGTGCCAGCAGCAAAACCCCGGGACAGACTAACTATGGCTACACCTTC
cdr3_aa: CASSKTPGQTNYGYTF

clone_size: once
j_call: TRBJ2-1
v_call: TRBV10-2
d_call: .
cdr3_nt: TGCGCCAGCAGTGCGGAGGGATCAGGGAATGAGCAGTTCTTC
cdr3_aa: CASSAEGSGNEQFF

clone_size: .
j_call: TRBJ1-3
v_call: TRBV6-1
d_call: TRBD1
cdr3_nt: TGTGCCAGCAGTGAAGAAGCCTCCGTGACAGGGGGCGGTATGAGGAACACCATATATTTT
cdr3_aa: CASSEEASVTGGGMRNTIYF

clone_size: .
j_call: TRBJ2-6
v_call: TRBV10-2
d_call: TRBD1
cdr3_nt: TGCGCCAGCAGCGGGACAGGGGGAAGTGGGGCCAACGTCCTGACTTTC
cdr3_aa: CASSGTGGSGANVLTF

clone_size: .
j_call: TRBJ2-3
v_call: TRBV9
d_call: TRBD2
cdr3_nt: TGTGCCAGCAGCGCGACTAGCGGGGGGGCTAGCACAGATACGCAGTATTTT
cdr3_aa: CASSATSGGASTDTQYF

clone_size: .
j_call: TRBJ1-4
v_call: TRBV5-1
d_call: .
cdr3_nt: TGCGCCAGCAGCTCGGGGCAGCCCAGCACTAATGAAAAACTGTTTTTT
cdr3_aa: CASSSGQPSTNEKLFF

clone_size: .
j_call: TRBJ2-6
v_call: TRBV19
d_call: TRBD1
cdr3_nt: TGTGCCAGTAGACAGGGGCCCAACGTCCTGACTTTC
cdr3_aa: CASRQGPNVLTF

clone_size: .
j_call: TRBJ2-1
v_call: TRBV6-8
d_call: .
cdr3_nt: TGTGCCAGCAGGGAAGACAGGTTGTCCTACAATGAGCAGTTCTTC
cdr3_aa: CASREDRLSYNEQFF

clone_size: .
j_call: TRBJ2-3
v_call: TRBV18
d_call: TRBD2
cdr3_nt: TGTGCCAGCTCACCTTTAGCGGGAGGGTCAGATACGCAGTATTTT
cdr3_aa: CASSPLAGGSDTQYF

clone_size: .
j_call: TRBJ2-5
v_call: TRBV18
d_call: .
cdr3_nt: TGTGCCAGCTCACCGGGGGTCCAAGAGACCCAGTACTTC
cdr3_aa: CASSPGVQETQYF

clone_size: medium-sized
j_call: TRBJ1-1
v_call: TRBV7-2
d_call: .
cdr3_nt: TGTGCCAGCAGCCCGGGCTATAGGGCTGAAGCTTTCTTT
cdr3_aa: CASSPGYRAEAFF

clone_size: medium-sized
j_call: TRBJ2-5
v_call: TRBV11-3
d_call: TRBD1
cdr3_nt: TGTGCCAGCAGCTTAGGGGGACAGCCCCAAGAGACCCAGTACTTC
cdr3_aa: CASSLGGQPQETQYF

clone_size: few
j_call: TRBJ2-3
v_call: TRBV28
d_call: .
cdr3_nt: TGTGCCAGCAGTTTGTTTAGAGGGACTAGCACAGATACGCAGTATTTT
cdr3_aa: CASSLFRGTSTDTQYF

clone_size: few
j_call: TRBJ2-7
v_call: TRBV14
d_call: TRBD1
cdr3_nt: TGTGCCAGCAGTCTAACAACGGGACAGGGATCCTACGAGCAGTACTTC
cdr3_aa: CASSLTTGQGSYEQYF

clone_size: few
j_call: TRBJ1-3
v_call: TRBV11-3
d_call: .
cdr3_nt: TGTGCCAGCAGCTTAGAGCACAGCTCTGGAAACACCATATATTTT
cdr3_aa: CASSLEHSSGNTIYF

clone_size: few
j_call: TRBJ1-1
v_call: TRBV19
d_call: TRBD1
cdr3_nt: TGTGCCAGTAGGAAGGCGGACAGGGGGAGCTTGAACACTGAAGCTTTCTTT
cdr3_aa: CASRKADRGSLNTEAFF

clone_size: .
j_call: TRBJ1-5
v_call: TRBV6-8
d_call: .
cdr3_nt: TGTGCCAGCAATGAACGGCACAATCAGCCCCAGCATTTT
cdr3_aa: CASNERHNQPQHF

clone_size: .
j_call: TRBJ2-5
v_call: TRBV11-3
d_call: TRBD2
cdr3_nt: TGTGCCAGCAGCTTCGCGGGGGGGCAAGAGACCCAGTACTTC
cdr3_aa: CASSFAGGQETQYF

clone_size: .
j_call: TRBJ1-5
v_call: TRBV28
d_call: TRBD1
cdr3_nt: TGTGCCAGCAGTTTATGGGTGGGGCAGGGGGCTCAGCCCCAGCATTTT
cdr3_aa: CASSLWVGQGAQPQHF

clone_size: .
j_call: TRBJ1-2
v_call: TRBV11-3
d_call: TRBD1
cdr3_nt: TGTGCCAGCAGTTCTCCGGGGACAGTAGCCGGCTACACCTTC
cdr3_aa: CASSSPGTVAGYTF

clone_size: .
j_call: TRBJ2-1
v_call: TRBV7-5
d_call: .
cdr3_nt: TGTGCCAGCAGCTTCCCTTCGAGCAACAATGAGCAGTTCTTC
cdr3_aa: CASSFPSSNNEQFF

clone_size: .
j_call: TRBJ2-1
v_call: TRBV28
d_call: TRBD1
cdr3_nt: TGTGCCACCGGGACAGGGCTATACAATGAGCAGTTCTTC
cdr3_aa: CATGTGLYNEQFF

clone_size: few
j_call: TRBJ2-1
v_call: TRBV30
d_call: TRBD2
cdr3_nt: TGTGCCTGGAGGGGGCCTAGCGGGAGTGGTGAGCAGTTCTTC
cdr3_aa: CAWRGPSGSGEQFF

clone_size: few
j_call: TRBJ1-3
v_call: TRBV23-1
d_call: .
cdr3_nt: TGCGCCAGCAGCTTGCAAGGGCTCCTCTCTGGAAACACCATATATTTT
cdr3_aa: CASSLQGLLSGNTIYF

clone_size: .
j_call: TRBJ2-1
v_call: TRBV19
d_call: .
cdr3_nt: TGTGCCAGTAGTGGACTGTTGTGGGTTGATGAGCAGTTCTTC
cdr3_aa: CASSGLLWVDEQFF

clone_size: .
j_call: TRBJ2-7
v_call: TRBV9
d_call: .
cdr3_nt: TGTGCCAGCAGTGATCGGCGATCTTCCCCCGAGCAGTACTTC
cdr3_aa: CASSDRRSSPEQYF

clone_size: medium-sized
j_call: TRBJ1-2
v_call: TRBV11-3
d_call: .
cdr3_nt: TGTGCCAGCAGCTTCCAGACAGTTAACTATGGCTACACCTTC
cdr3_aa: CASSFQTVNYGYTF

clone_size: few
j_call: TRBJ2-7
v_call: TRBV14
d_call: .
cdr3_nt: TGTGCCAGCAGTTCGAGATACGAGCAGTACTTC
cdr3_aa: CASSSRYEQYF

clone_size: few
j_call: TRBJ2-5
v_call: TRBV6-8
d_call: TRBD2
cdr3_nt: TGTGCCAGCAGCTTAGGGACTAGCGGGAGCAAGACCCAGTACTTC
cdr3_aa: CASSLGTSGSKTQYF

clone_size: few
j_call: TRBJ2-3
v_call: TRBV6-8
d_call: .
cdr3_nt: TGTGCCAGCAGTGAGGACCTTTTAAGCACAGATACGCAGTATTTT
cdr3_aa: CASSEDLLSTDTQYF